The 20 T cell receptor beta chains presented below share a single source sample, sequenced in a study of Graves' ophthalmopathy and Graves' hyperthyroidism. Researchers took RNA transcripts and amplified TCR beta CDR3 regions from them. The first-round RT-PCR employed HTBI primers together with the Qiagen OneStep RT-PCR kit. A multiplex PCR was then performed as the second round. TCRdb analysed the multiplex PCR reads with MiXCR anew, one entry per CDR3 protein. The table records 600,000 to 700,000 distinct CDR3 sequences, roughly 41% of them present only once. Material for sequencing was peripheral blood. Receptors originate from an adult man with Graves' ophthalmopathy.

V gene TRBV24-1 combines with J gene TRBJ2-2; D ambiguous. The length of the CDR3 is 11 residues. The V end lost 7 bases, the J end lost 6 bases, and 5 bases lay between the germline ends. Germline V gene data show CDR1 as KGHDR and CDR2 as SFDVKD. CDR3: CATRAAGELFF. The CDR3 DNA follows: TGTGCCACCAGAGCAGCCGGGGAGCTGTTTTTT.

In this sample, this clonotype turned up many times. This chain joins TRBV11-2 and TRBJ1-4; maybe TRBD1 (5 bases). Germline loops: CDR1 SGHAT, CDR2 FQNNGV. Deletions cut 4 bases from V and 8 bases from J, with 17 bases between. CDR3 size: 15 residues. In DNA, the CDR3 is TGTGCCAGCAGCTCACCCTCGACAGATCCAGAAAAACTGTTTTTT. Translated, it gives CASSSPSTDPEKLFF. The full variable domain, with the rest looked up from reference TRBV11-2 and TRBJ1-4, is EAGVAQSPRYKIIEKRQSVAFWCNPISGHATLYWYQQILGQGPKLLIQFQNNGVVDDSQLPKDRFSAERLKGVDSTLKIQPAKLEDSAVYLCASSSPSTDPEKLFFGSGTQLSVL.

This clonotype was detected ten times or more. V usage is TRBV2 and J usage is TRBJ1-3; unclear D gene. The length of the CDR3 is 14 residues. The V end lost 5 bases, the J end lost 0 bases, and 8 bases lay between the germline ends. From germline, CDR1 is SNHLY and CDR2 FYNNEI. CDR3 sequence: CASSSELSGNTIYF. The CDR3 nucleotides are TGTGCCAGCAGTTCAGAGCTCTCTGGAAACACCATATATTTT.

The gene calls are TRBV4-3 and TRBJ1-1, with D perhaps TRBD1 (6 bases). V was pared by 4 bases and J by 3 bases, with 9 bases between. The CDR3 covers 13 residues. Germline CDR1 reads LGHNA; CDR2 reads YSLEER. In nucleotides, the CDR3 is TGCGCCAGCAGCCGGTCAGGGGACACTGAAGCTTTCTTT. Amino acid sequence: CASSRSGDTEAFF.

This clonotype was seen repeatedly, ten times or more. The chain recombines TRBV7-2 with TRBJ1-1; D possibly corresponds to TRBD1 (5 bases). The V end was cut by 5 bases, the J end by 4 bases, with 17 bases between. The germline V gene encodes CDR1 SGHTA and CDR2 FQGNSA. The CDR3 is 15 residues long. The CDR3 loop reads CASSTLPGGVTEAFF. CDR3 DNA: TGTGCCAGCAGCACACTCCCTGGGGGAGTCACTGAAGCTTTCTTT. Looking up the rest from reference TRBV7-2 and TRBJ1-1 gives the full variable domain: GAGVSQSPSNKVTEKGKDVELRCDPISGHTALYWYRQSLGQGLEFLIYFQGNSAPDKSGLPSDRFSAERTGGSVSTLTIQRTQQEDSAVYLCASSTLPGGVTEAFFGQGTRLTVV.

This clonotype was seen ten or more times. V usage is TRBV7-8 and J usage is TRBJ2-7; D remains unclear. V dropped 5 bases and J dropped 2 bases, with 10 bases sitting between them. The V gene's germline CDR1 is SGHVS and CDR2 FQNEAQ. This CDR3 contains 13 residues. CDR3: CASSPDVTYEQYF. Written as DNA, the CDR3 is TGTGCCAGCAGCCCGGACGTCACCTACGAGCAGTACTTC. Filled out from reference TRBV7-8 and TRBJ2-7, the complete variable domain reads GAGVSQSPRYKVAKRGQDVALRCDPISGHVSLFWYQQALGQGPEFLTYFQNEAQLDKSGLPSDRFFAERPEGSVSTLKIQRTQQEDSAVYLCASSPDVTYEQYFGPGTRLTVT.

The table lists this clonotype with a count of one. The DNA for the CDR3 is TGCGCCAGCAGCTTGGAGGCAGGGAGCCAGTACTTC. Its protein product is CASSLEAGSQYF. This rearrangement joins TRBV5-1 to TRBJ2-5; D tentatively reads TRBD1 or TRBD2 (5 bases each). Germline CDR1 is SGHRS and CDR2 is YFSETQ. Trimming pared 0 bases from V and 10 bases from J, leaving 10 bases between. The CDR3 is made up of 12 amino acids.

This clonotype occurred many times. The CDR3 bases are TGCGCCAGCAGCAAGGAGAGGGGCAACTATGGCTACACCTTC. Its protein product is CASSKERGNYGYTF. The chain uses TRBV5-1 and TRBJ1-2; D is perhaps TRBD1 (5 bases). V was shortened by 4 bases and J by 2 bases, with 12 bases between the two germline ends. CDR1 SGHRS and CDR2 YFSETQ come from the germline V gene. The CDR3 loop spans 14 amino acids.

At least ten counts were recorded for this clonotype. The V call is TRBV25-1, the J call TRBJ2-5; TRBD2 agrees at 10 bases. This CDR3 is built from 20 residues. Germline V gene data show CDR1 as MGHDK and CDR2 as SYGVNS. The V and J ends lost 0 bases and 0 bases, in that order; junction bases with no gene match: 13. CDR3 sequence reads: CASSEYSSPTSGEYQETQYF. The CDR3 DNA sequence: TGTGCCAGCAGTGAATATTCGTCCCCTACTAGCGGGGAATACCAAGAGACCCAGTACTTC.

This clonotype has a count of ten or more. This chain links TRBV29-1 with TRBJ2-2; 8 bases map to TRBD1. The CDR3 is 15 residues long. V lost 0 bases to trimming and J lost 6 bases; unmatched junction nucleotides: 6. Germline loops: CDR1 SQVTM, CDR2 ANQGSEA. This chain's CDR3 is CSVEDWQGAAGELFF. The CDR3 nucleotides are TGCAGCGTTGAAGATTGGCAGGGGGCGGCCGGGGAGCTGTTTTTT.

This clonotype was found many times. The chain uses TRBV2 and TRBJ1-5, with 7 bases that match TRBD1. Looked up from germline, CDR1 is SNHLY and CDR2 is FYNNEI. With 3 bases clipped from V and 7 bases from J, the junction kept 6 bases outside the gene matches. The CDR3 sequence is 14 residues long. CDR3 coding DNA: TGTGCCAGCAGTGAGACAGGGTTGAGCCAGCCCCAGCATTTT. Encoded protein: CASSETGLSQPQHF.

This clonotype was found many times. The J gene is TRBJ2-5, the V gene TRBV20-1, with no clear D. This CDR3 is 12 amino acids long. Looked up from germline, CDR1 is DFQATT and CDR2 is SNEGSKA (reference sequence). Trimming cost V 3 bases and J 5 bases, with 10 bases left between them. The CDR3 nucleotides read TGCAGTGCTAGCACCCTCGAGGAGACCCAGTACTTC. It encodes CSASTLEETQYF.

This sequence joins TRBV5-1 and TRBJ2-7; D gene unclear. The CDR3 runs 15 residues. In germline, CDR1 is SGHRS, CDR2 YFSETQ. Trimming removed 0 bases at V and 1 base at J, with 11 bases between. The CDR3 loop reads CASSLGPVSSYEQYF. The CDR3 DNA sequence: TGCGCCAGCAGCTTGGGGCCAGTTTCTTCCTACGAGCAGTACTTC.

There are many counts of this clonotype. The chain is built from TRBV12-3 or TRBV12-4 and TRBJ1-5; 8 bases match TRBD1. The CDR3 consists of 14 residues. V dropped 6 bases and J dropped 2; count of bases not matched to a gene: 3. CDR3 bases: TGTGCCAGCAGGAGGGGACAGGGCAATCAGCCCCAGCATTTT. Translation: CASRRGQGNQPQHF.

This clonotype has just a few counts. This chain links TRBV10-3 with TRBJ2-7; the D gene is possibly TRBD2 (5 bases). Trimming stripped 10 bases from V and 0 bases from J, with 10 bases between. The CDR3 runs to 12 residues. Germline CDR1 and CDR2: ENHRY and SYGVKD. The CDR3 here is CATHGVSYEQYF. In DNA form, the CDR3 reads TGTGCCACCCACGGGGTCTCCTACGAGCAGTACTTC.

This chain connects TRBV25-1 to TRBJ1-1, with D unresolved. The CDR3 loop spans 12 amino acids. V was shortened by 11 bases and J by 6 bases, with 16 bases between the two germline ends. CDR1 is MGHDK and CDR2 is SYGVNS in the germline V gene. CDR3 amino acids: CAWSGENSEAFF. CDR3 nucleotides: TGTGCCTGGAGTGGGGAAAACTCTGAAGCTTTCTTT.

The chain couples TRBV15 to TRBJ1-3; TRBD1 is a possible D gene (5 bases). CDR3 length: 12 residues. Germline loops: CDR1 LNHNV, CDR2 YYDKDF (reference sequence). Trimming removed 11 bases at V and 2 bases at J, with 10 bases between. The chain's CDR3 is CAGAGTGNTIYF. The CDR3 nucleotides are TGTGCCGGAGCAGGGACTGGAAACACCATATATTTT.

The chain uses TRBV20-1 and TRBJ1-4; maybe TRBD1 (6 bases). The CDR3 length is 15 residues. Germline-derived CDR1 and CDR2 are DFQATT and SNEGSKA (reference sequence). CDR3 sequence reads: CSVAQGRGAREKLFF. The DNA of the CDR3 is TGCAGCGTTGCTCAGGGACGGGGGGCGCGAGAAAAACTGTTTTTT.

The rearrangement uses TRBV7-2 and TRBJ2-7, with TRBD2 identical over 7 bases. The CDR3 length is 15 residues. The germline V gene encodes CDR1 SGHTA and CDR2 FQGNSA. The V and J ends lost 7 bases and 4 bases, in that order; junction bases with no gene match: 13. This CDR3 reads CTSNYAAGVGYEQYF. In nucleotides, the CDR3 is TGTACCAGCAACTATGCGGCGGGGGTAGGTTACGAGCAGTACTTC. Combining the CDR3 with reference TRBV7-2 and TRBJ2-7 gives the whole variable domain GAGVSQSPSNKVTEKGKDVELRCDPISGHTALYWYRQSLGQGLEFLIYFQGNSAPDKSGLPSDRFSAERTGGSVSTLTIQRTQQEDSAVYLCTSNYAAGVGYEQYFGPGTRLTVT.

V gene TRBV25-1 combines with J gene TRBJ1-6; D remains ambiguous. The CDR3 is 17 amino acids. The germline V gene has CDR1 MGHDK and CDR2 SYGVNS. Trimming took off 5 bases at V and 10 bases at J, with 24 bases between the two ends. CDR3 in amino acids: CASSPSERCQAGSPLHF. Here the CDR3 DNA reads TGTGCCAGCAGTCCCAGTGAGAGGTGTCAGGCGGGGTCACCCCTCCACTTT.